These 13 T cell receptor beta chains share one sample of origin, sequenced in a study of blood T cell repertoires in COVID-19. Sequenced by immunoSEQ multiplex PCR; TCRdb stores in-frame clones only, minus some. The repertoire holds 210,000 or so clones, roughly 81% seen once, with approximately 8.1% in the top ten. Input material: peripheral blood. The receptors were gathered from a woman aged 45-60 years with active or convalescent COVID-19.

This sequence joins TRBV11-2 and TRBJ2-7; D is possibly TRBD1 (6 bases). The V end was cut by 5 bases, the J end by 4 bases, with 12 bases between. Germline loops: CDR1 SGHAT, CDR2 FQNNGV. This CDR3 comprises 13 residues. The CDR3 loop reads CASSLGQIYEQYV. In DNA form, the CDR3 reads TGTGCCAGCAGCCTCGGACAGATTTACGAGCAGTACGTC.

J is TRBJ1-1 and V is TRBV15, with D tentatively TRBD1 (5 bases). Trimming cost V 1 base and J 6 bases, with 18 bases left between them. CDR3 length: 16 amino acids. The germline V gene encodes CDR1 LNHNV and CDR2 YYDKDF (reference sequence). The CDR3 sequence is CATSRGGLGGMAEAFF. The CDR3 region has the DNA TGTGCCACCAGCAGAGGGGGCCTGGGAGGTATGGCTGAAGCTTTCTTT.

The chain combines TRBV25-1 with TRBJ1-2; 7 bases fit TRBD1. The junction had 13 bases not matched to a gene; V was cut back by 5 bases and J by 4 bases. Germline V CDR1 and CDR2: MGHDK, SYGVNS. The CDR3 extends over 16 amino acids. CDR3 nucleotide sequence: TGTGCCAGCAGTACTCCCACAGGGGTCATTACCTATGGCTACACCTTC. Its translation is CASSTPTGVITYGYTF.

The chain couples TRBV7-2 to TRBJ1-2, with D perhaps matching TRBD1 (6 bases). The ends were cut back, 0 bases at V and 4 bases at J, with 9 bases in the middle. The CDR3 extends over 14 amino acids. Germline lookup yields CDR1 SGHTA and CDR2 FQGNSA. The CDR3 region has the DNA TGTGCCAGCAGCTTAGCGCACAGGGTCTATGGCTACACCTTC. As protein: CASSLAHRVYGYTF.

This clone was detected only a few times. The chain joins TRBV10-1 to TRBJ2-6, with D possibly matching TRBD1 (5 bases). This CDR3 is built from 16 residues. With 0 bases removed from V and 2 bases from J, the gap between germline ends came to 8 bases. Germline CDR1 WNHNN, CDR2 SYGVQD (reference sequence). The DNA of the CDR3 is TGCGCCAGCAGTGAGTCGAAAGGGGCTGGGGCCAACGTCCTGACTTTC. Amino acids: CASSESKGAGANVLTF.

The chain has TRBV24-1 and TRBJ2-5, with 7 nucleotides matching TRBD1. Germline CDR1 is KGHDR and CDR2 is SFDVKD. V lost 9 bases and J lost 7; bases outside the gene matches: 7. This CDR3 is 12 amino acids long. CDR3 bases: TGTGCCACCGGGACAGACTTAGGGACCCAGTACTTC. Translating gives CATGTDLGTQYF.

V gene TRBV6-2 or TRBV6-3 combines with J gene TRBJ2-7; D gene uncertain. Germline CDR1 MNHEY, CDR2 SVGEGT. The V and J ends lost 2 bases and 0 bases respectively, with 8 bases between them. The CDR3 is made up of 14 amino acids. CDR3 sequence (DNA): TGTGCCAGCAGTTACCCCGGTGCCTCCTACGAGCAGTACTTC. This gives the protein CASSYPGASYEQYF.

In DNA, the CDR3 is TGTGCCAGCAGTTACTCTAGGGGGGGCCCCAATGAGCAGTTCTTC. Translated: CASSYSRGGPNEQFF. The chain is built from TRBV6-6 and TRBJ2-1; D is possibly TRBD2 (7 bases). The CDR3 covers 15 residues. V shed 0 bases and J shed 6 bases, with 12 bases lying between them. Germline values: CDR1 MNHNY, CDR2 SVGAGI (reference sequence).

The chain links TRBV5-1 to TRBJ2-5; TRBD1 matches 8 bases. J gave up 5 bases and V 4 bases, and 13 bases lay outside the gene matches. CDR1 SGHRS and CDR2 YFSETQ come from the germline V gene. This CDR3 contains 16 residues. The CDR3 sequence is CASSIRTGLGWETQYF. The CDR3 nucleotides read TGCGCCAGCAGCATAAGGACAGGGTTAGGATGGGAGACCCAGTACTTC.

This chain links TRBV28 with TRBJ1-2; TRBD1 might be the D (6 bases). Germline CDR1 is MDHEN and CDR2 is SYDVKM. Between the trimmed V and J ends, which lost 6 bases and 5 bases, there was a span of 7 bases. This CDR3 is 11 amino acids long. In DNA form, the CDR3 reads TGTGCCAGCAGGGACAGTTATGGCTACACCTTC. Encoded protein: CASRDSYGYTF.

This chain uses TRBV19 with TRBJ2-7; TRBD1 aligns across 10 bases. With 5 bases clipped from V and 2 bases from J, the junction kept 6 bases outside the gene matches. The germline gives CDR1 LNHDA, CDR2 SQIVND (reference sequence). The CDR3 contains 15 residues. CDR3: CASSQPGQGTYEQYF. CDR3 coding DNA: TGTGCCAGTAGTCAACCGGGACAGGGGACCTACGAGCAGTACTTC.

This clone was observed once. The chain couples TRBV19 to TRBJ2-5, with 9 nucleotides matching TRBD1. Germline V gives CDR1 LNHDA, CDR2 SQIVND (reference sequence). V shed 5 bases, J shed 4 bases, and the junction held 11 bases outside the gene matches. The CDR3 totals 16 residues. The CDR3 loop is CASSSLDRGNRETQYF. CDR3 coding DNA: TGTGCCAGTAGTTCCCTAGACAGGGGGAATAGAGAGACCCAGTACTTC.

The V gene is TRBV11-3, the J gene TRBJ2-2; D unresolved. Trimming removed 1 base from V and 6 bases from J, with 6 bases in between. Germline V gene sequence: CDR1 SGHNT, CDR2 YENEEA. This CDR3 spans 13 amino acids. The chain's CDR3 is CASSLVPSGELFF. The CDR3, as DNA: TGTGCCAGCAGCTTAGTTCCGTCCGGGGAGCTGTTTTTT. The whole variable domain, filled in from reference TRBV11-3 and TRBJ2-2, reads EAGVVQSPRYKIIEKKQPVAFWCNPISGHNTLYWYLQNLGQGPELLIRYENEEAVDDSQLPKDRFSAERLKGVDSTLKIQPAELGDSAVYLCASSLVPSGELFFGEGSRLTVL.